The 2 T cell receptor beta chains listed next were all sequenced from one sample in a study of blood T cell repertoires in COVID-19. Profiled with immunoSEQ multiplex PCR; TCRdb holds only in-frame clones, not every one. The sample has about 230,000 clones; over 75% are singletons. Sequenced material: peripheral blood. These receptors were taken from a man between 45 and 60 years old with COVID-19, enrolled during active disease.

The chain has TRBV5-8 and TRBJ2-1, with TRBD2 identical over 10 bases. Germline CDR1 SGHTS, CDR2 YDEGEE. Trimming cost V 4 bases and J 2 bases; bases outside gene matches: 6. The CDR3 sequence is 16 residues long. CDR3 residues: CASSVPSGGTYNEQFF. CDR3 nucleotide sequence: TGTGCCAGCAGCGTCCCTAGCGGGGGAACCTACAATGAGCAGTTCTTC. Variable domain in full (rest from reference TRBV5-8 and TRBJ2-1): EAGVTQSPTHLIKTRGQQATLRCSPISGHTSVYWYQQALGLGLQFLLWYDEGEERNRGNFPPRFSGRQFPNYSSELNVNALELEDSALYLCASSVPSGGTYNEQFFGPGTRLTVL.

The V call is TRBV3-1 (or the pseudogene TRBV3-2), the J call TRBJ2-5, with a possible D match to TRBD1 (5 bases). Germline CDR1 is LGHDT and CDR2 is YNNKEL (reference sequence). V lost 0 bases and J 4 bases, leaving 18 bases between the germline ends. The CDR3 consists of 17 residues. The CDR3, as DNA: TGTGCCAGCAGCCAAGATACCTCCGGCAGGGTTTCAGAGACCCAGTACTTC. The encoded protein is CASSQDTSGRVSETQYF.